Listed below are T cell receptor beta chains from one sample, sequenced in a study of T cell repertoires in cytomegalovirus infection. Each CDR3 protein gets one entry after TCRdb re-called the reads with MiXCR. Among 200,000 to 250,000 distinct CDR3 sequences listed, about 20% were seen once. Material: CD8+ T cells from PBMCs. These receptors originate from a human donor in good health (CMV status not recorded). Some clones in this sample may be carry-over from other donors' samples. The CDR3 runs from the conserved cysteine through the conserved F or W. The order of the fields is D gene, clone size, J gene, V gene, CDR3 protein, CDR3 DNA. The D gene is left open where the match is weak. Not every row has a clone size; where given, it reads once, few, many or a size class.

D: TRBD1
size: .
J: TRBJ1-1
V: TRBV5-1
CDR3: CASSGYRGLNTEAFF
DNA: TGCGCCAGCAGCGGATACAGGGGCCTAAACACTGAAGCTTTCTTT

D: TRBD1
size: few
J: TRBJ1-2
V: TRBV29-1
CDR3: CSVTGTAPSGYTF
DNA: TGCAGCGTTACCGGGACAGCCCCTTCTGGCTACACCTTC

D: .
size: many
J: TRBJ2-1
V: TRBV12-3/TRBV12-4
CDR3: CASSLRSNEQFF
DNA: TGTGCCAGCAGTTTACGAAGCAATGAGCAGTTCTTC

D: .
size: .
J: TRBJ1-1
V: TRBV2
CDR3: CASSEADWNTEAFF
DNA: TGTGCCAGCAGTGAAGCGGACTGGAACACTGAAGCTTTCTTT

D: .
size: .
J: TRBJ2-1
V: TRBV4-1
CDR3: CASSGSGNEQFF
DNA: TGCGCCAGCAGCGGTAGCGGTAATGAGCAGTTCTTC

D: TRBD1
size: few
J: TRBJ1-1
V: TRBV25-1
CDR3: CASSERDRGNTEAFF
DNA: TGTGCCAGCAGTGAAAGGGACAGGGGGAACACTGAAGCTTTCTTT

D: TRBD2
size: .
J: TRBJ2-1
V: TRBV7-6
CDR3: CASSLGPSGGARVEQFF
DNA: TGTGCCAGCAGCTTAGGCCCCAGCGGGGGGGCTCGGGTTGAGCAGTTCTTC

D: .
size: few
J: TRBJ2-7
V: TRBV19
CDR3: CASSIFWAGTYEQYF
DNA: TGTGCCAGTAGTATATTTTGGGCCGGAACCTACGAGCAGTACTTC

D: .
size: few
J: TRBJ1-1
V: TRBV24-1
CDR3: CATSDSKIRGNTEAFF
DNA: TGTGCCACCAGTGATTCCAAGATCCGGGGTAACACTGAAGCTTTCTTT

D: .
size: .
J: TRBJ2-7
V: TRBV20-1
CDR3: CSARDSRLPREQYF
DNA: TGCAGTGCTAGAGATTCGAGACTCCCTAGGGAGCAGTACTTC

D: .
size: few
J: TRBJ1-5
V: TRBV5-1
CDR3: CASSPNPTGVSNQPQHF
DNA: TGCGCCAGCAGCCCGAACCCTACAGGAGTTAGCAATCAGCCCCAGCATTTT

D: .
size: few
J: TRBJ2-3
V: TRBV19
CDR3: CASSIAGARTDTQYF
DNA: TGTGCCAGTAGTATCGCAGGGGCCCGCACAGATACGCAGTATTTT

D: .
size: .
J: TRBJ2-7
V: TRBV9
CDR3: CASSRPVGEQYF
DNA: TGTGCCAGCAGCCGACCGGTAGGGGAGCAGTACTTC

D: .
size: .
J: TRBJ1-5
V: TRBV19
CDR3: CASISRTDNQPQHF
DNA: TGTGCCAGTATCTCGAGGACAGACAATCAGCCCCAGCATTTT

D: TRBD1
size: few
J: TRBJ1-2
V: TRBV7-9
CDR3: CASSPPGGLYYGYTF
DNA: TGTGCCAGCAGCCCCCCAGGGGGCCTTTACTATGGCTACACCTTC

D: TRBD1
size: .
J: TRBJ1-5
V: TRBV7-6
CDR3: CASSLETGGGDQPQHF
DNA: TGTGCCAGCAGCTTAGAAACAGGGGGCGGAGATCAGCCCCAGCATTTT

D: TRBD1
size: .
J: TRBJ1-2
V: TRBV4-2
CDR3: CASSQDEGQGGYGYTF
DNA: TGTGCCAGCAGCCAAGATGAAGGACAGGGGGGCTATGGCTACACCTTC

D: TRBD1
size: few
J: TRBJ1-2
V: TRBV11-2
CDR3: CASSLEATGDYGYTF
DNA: TGTGCCAGCAGCTTAGAAGCGACAGGGGACTATGGCTACACCTTC

D: .
size: many
J: TRBJ1-1
V: TRBV29-1
CDR3: CSVTMNTEAFF
DNA: TGCAGCGTTACGATGAACACTGAAGCTTTCTTT

D: TRBD1
size: few
J: TRBJ2-7
V: TRBV28
CDR3: CASSPRQGESYEQYF
DNA: TGTGCCAGCAGCCCTCGACAGGGCGAATCCTACGAGCAGTACTTC

D: .
size: .
J: TRBJ1-6
V: TRBV11-2
CDR3: CASTSPGAPLHF
DNA: TGTGCCAGCACTAGCCCGGGGGCGCCCCTCCACTTT

D: .
size: few
J: TRBJ2-2
V: TRBV5-3
CDR3: CARSYESIGELFF
DNA: TGTGCCAGAAGCTATGAAAGTATCGGGGAGCTGTTTTTT

D: .
size: few
J: TRBJ1-1
V: TRBV11-1
CDR3: CASSLGPTHTEAFF
DNA: TGTGCCAGCAGCTTAGGCCCAACCCACACTGAAGCTTTCTTT

D: .
size: once
J: TRBJ2-5
V: TRBV15
CDR3: CATSRDEETQYF
DNA: TGTGCCACCAGCAGAGACGAAGAGACCCAGTACTTC

D: .
size: .
J: TRBJ2-5
V: TRBV6-5
CDR3: CATDYGADINQETQYF
DNA: TGTGCCACCGACTACGGGGCAGACATAAACCAAGAGACCCAGTACTTC

D: .
size: many
J: TRBJ2-1
V: TRBV7-8
CDR3: CASSLVTGTYNEQFF
DNA: TGTGCCAGCAGCTTAGTGACGGGAACGTACAATGAGCAGTTCTTC

D: .
size: many
J: TRBJ1-3
V: TRBV12-3/TRBV12-4
CDR3: CASSPYGVDRISGSTIYF
DNA: TGTGCCAGCAGTCCGTACGGTGTCGACAGGATCTCTGGAAGCACCATATATTTT

D: TRBD1
size: few
J: TRBJ1-1
V: TRBV20-1
CDR3: CSGIRTGTPMMTEAFF
DNA: TGCAGTGGTATTCGGACAGGGACCCCCATGATGACTGAAGCTTTCTTT

D: .
size: few
J: TRBJ1-2
V: TRBV2
CDR3: CASIPLRDYGYTF
DNA: TGTGCCAGCATCCCCCTCAGGGACTATGGCTACACCTTC